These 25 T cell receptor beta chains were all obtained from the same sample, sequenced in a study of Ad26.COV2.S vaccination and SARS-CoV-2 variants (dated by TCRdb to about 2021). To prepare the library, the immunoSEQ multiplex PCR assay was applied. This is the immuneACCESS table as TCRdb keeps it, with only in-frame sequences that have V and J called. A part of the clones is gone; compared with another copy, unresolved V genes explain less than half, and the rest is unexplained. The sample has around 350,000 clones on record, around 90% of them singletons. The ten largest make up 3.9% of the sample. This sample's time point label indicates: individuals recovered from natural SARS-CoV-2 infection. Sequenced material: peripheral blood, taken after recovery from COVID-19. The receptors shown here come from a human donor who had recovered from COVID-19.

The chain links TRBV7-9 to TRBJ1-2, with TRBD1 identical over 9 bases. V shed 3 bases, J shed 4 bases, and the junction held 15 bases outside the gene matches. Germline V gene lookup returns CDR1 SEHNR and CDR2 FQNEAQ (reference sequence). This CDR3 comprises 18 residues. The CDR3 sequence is CASSFFSRTGDAPYGYTF. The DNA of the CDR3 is TGTGCCAGCAGCTTTTTCTCCAGGACAGGGGACGCCCCCTATGGCTACACCTTC.

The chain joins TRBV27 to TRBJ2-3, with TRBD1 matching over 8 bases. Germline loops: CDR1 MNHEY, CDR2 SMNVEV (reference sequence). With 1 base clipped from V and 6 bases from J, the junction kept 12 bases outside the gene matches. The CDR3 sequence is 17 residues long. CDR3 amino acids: CASSLWKGTGRLDTQYF. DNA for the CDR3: TGTGCCAGCAGTTTATGGAAAGGGACAGGCCGTTTGGATACGCAGTATTTT.

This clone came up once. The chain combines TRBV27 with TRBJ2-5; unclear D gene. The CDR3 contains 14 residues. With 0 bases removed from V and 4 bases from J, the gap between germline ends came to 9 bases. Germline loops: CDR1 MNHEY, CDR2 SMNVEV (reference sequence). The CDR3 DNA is TGTGCCAGCAGTTTATCTAACAGACCAGAGACCCAGTACTTC. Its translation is CASSLSNRPETQYF.

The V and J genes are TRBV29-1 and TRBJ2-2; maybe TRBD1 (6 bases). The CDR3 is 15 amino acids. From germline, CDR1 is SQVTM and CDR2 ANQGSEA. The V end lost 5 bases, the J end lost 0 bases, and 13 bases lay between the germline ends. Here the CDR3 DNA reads TGCAGCGTTCTAGAGGGGACACCGAACACCGGGGAGCTGTTTTTT. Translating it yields CSVLEGTPNTGELFF.

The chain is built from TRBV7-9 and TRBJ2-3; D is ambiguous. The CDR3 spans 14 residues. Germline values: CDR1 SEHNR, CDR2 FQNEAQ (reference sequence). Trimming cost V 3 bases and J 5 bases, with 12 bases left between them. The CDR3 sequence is CASSLQMGKDTQYF. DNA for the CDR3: TGTGCCAGCAGCTTGCAGATGGGGAAAGATACGCAGTATTTT.

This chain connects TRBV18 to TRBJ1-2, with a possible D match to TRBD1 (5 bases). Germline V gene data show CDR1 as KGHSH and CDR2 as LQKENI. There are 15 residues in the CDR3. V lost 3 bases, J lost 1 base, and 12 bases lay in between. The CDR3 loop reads CASSPVGDLNYGYTF. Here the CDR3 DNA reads TGTGCCAGCTCACCTGTCGGGGACCTTAACTATGGCTACACCTTC.

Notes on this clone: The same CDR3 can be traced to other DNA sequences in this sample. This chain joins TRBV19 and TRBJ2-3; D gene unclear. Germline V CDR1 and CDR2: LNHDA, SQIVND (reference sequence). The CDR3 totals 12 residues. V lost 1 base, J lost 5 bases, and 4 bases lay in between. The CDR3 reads CASSIGGDTQYF. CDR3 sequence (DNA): TGTGCCAGTAGTATAGGGGGAGATACGCAGTATTTT.

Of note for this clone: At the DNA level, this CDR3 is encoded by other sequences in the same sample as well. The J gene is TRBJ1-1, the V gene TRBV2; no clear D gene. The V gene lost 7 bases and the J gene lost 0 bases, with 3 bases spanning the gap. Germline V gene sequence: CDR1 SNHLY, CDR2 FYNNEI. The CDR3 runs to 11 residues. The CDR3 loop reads CASTMNTEAFF. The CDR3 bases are TGTGCCAGCACCATGAACACTGAAGCTTTCTTT. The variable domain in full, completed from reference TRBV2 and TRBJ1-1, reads EPEVTQTPSHQVTQMGQEVILRCVPISNHLYFYWYRQILGQKVEFLVSFYNNEISEKSEIFDDQFSVERPDGSNFTLKIRSTKLEDSAMYFCASTMNTEAFFGQGTRLTVV.

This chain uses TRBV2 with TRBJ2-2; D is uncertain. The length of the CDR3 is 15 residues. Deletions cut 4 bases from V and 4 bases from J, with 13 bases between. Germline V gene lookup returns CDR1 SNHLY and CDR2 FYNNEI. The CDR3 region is CASSVQFVGTGELFF. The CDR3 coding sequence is TGTGCCAGCAGTGTTCAGTTCGTCGGCACCGGGGAGCTGTTTTTT.

The CDR3 is CASSVSPEQGVTQYF. CDR3 DNA: TGTGCCAGCAGCGTATCCCCTGAACAGGGGGTGACCCAGTACTTC. V usage is TRBV9 and J usage is TRBJ2-5; 8 bases align to TRBD1. The germline V gene encodes CDR1 SGDLS and CDR2 YYNGEE. J lost 7 bases, V lost 1 base, and 9 bases had no gene match. The CDR3 is 15 residues long.

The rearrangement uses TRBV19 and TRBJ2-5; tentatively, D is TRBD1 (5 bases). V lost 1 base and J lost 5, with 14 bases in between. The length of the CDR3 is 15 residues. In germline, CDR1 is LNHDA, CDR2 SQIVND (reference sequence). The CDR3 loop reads CASSIAAGYLETQYF. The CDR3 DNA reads TGTGCCAGTAGTATAGCGGCAGGGTATTTGGAGACCCAGTACTTC.

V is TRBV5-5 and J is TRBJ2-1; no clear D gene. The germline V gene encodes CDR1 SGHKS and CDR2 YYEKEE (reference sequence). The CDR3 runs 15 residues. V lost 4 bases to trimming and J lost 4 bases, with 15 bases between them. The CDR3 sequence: CASSLDGPAYNEQFF. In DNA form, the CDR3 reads TGTGCCAGCAGCCTTGATGGGCCAGCGTACAATGAGCAGTTCTTC.

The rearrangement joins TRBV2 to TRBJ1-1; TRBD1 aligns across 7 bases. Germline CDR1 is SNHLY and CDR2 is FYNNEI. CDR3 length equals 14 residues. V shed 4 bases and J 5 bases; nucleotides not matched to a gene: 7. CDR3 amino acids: CASSGGGGGTEAFF. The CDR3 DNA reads TGTGCCAGCAGTGGGGGAGGGGGCGGAACTGAAGCTTTCTTT.

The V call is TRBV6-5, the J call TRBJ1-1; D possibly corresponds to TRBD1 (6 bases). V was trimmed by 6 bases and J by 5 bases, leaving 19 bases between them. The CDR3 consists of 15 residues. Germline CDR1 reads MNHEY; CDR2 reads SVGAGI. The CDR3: CASRPNQDRVTEAFF. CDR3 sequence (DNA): TGTGCCAGCAGACCGAACCAGGACAGAGTTACTGAAGCTTTCTTT.

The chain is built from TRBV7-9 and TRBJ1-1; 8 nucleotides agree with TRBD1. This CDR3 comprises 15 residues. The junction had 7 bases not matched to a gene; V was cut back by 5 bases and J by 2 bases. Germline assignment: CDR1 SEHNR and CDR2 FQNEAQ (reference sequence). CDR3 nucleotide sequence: TGTGCCAGCAGCGAAAATGGACAGGGTAACACTGAAGCTTTCTTT. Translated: CASSENGQGNTEAFF.

CDR3 loop: CASSWAKGGGYTF. CDR3 bases: TGTGCCAGTAGTTGGGCGAAGGGTGGCGGCTACACCTTC. The chain has TRBV19 and TRBJ1-2; D is ambiguous. With 5 bases removed from V and 8 bases from J, the gap between germline ends came to 15 bases. CDR3 size: 13 residues. The germline CDR1 and CDR2 sequences are LNHDA and SQIVND (reference sequence).

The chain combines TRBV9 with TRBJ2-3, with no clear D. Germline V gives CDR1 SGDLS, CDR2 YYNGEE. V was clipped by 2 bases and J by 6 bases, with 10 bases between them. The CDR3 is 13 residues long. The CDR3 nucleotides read TGTGCCAGCAGCGTCCGACCGGTGGATACGCAGTATTTT. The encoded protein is CASSVRPVDTQYF. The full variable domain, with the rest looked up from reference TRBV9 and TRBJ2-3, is DSGVTQTPKHLITATGQRVTLRCSPRSGDLSVYWYQQSLDQGLQFLIQYYNGEERAKGNILERFSAQQFPDLHSELNLSSLELGDSALYFCASSVRPVDTQYFGPGTRLTVL.

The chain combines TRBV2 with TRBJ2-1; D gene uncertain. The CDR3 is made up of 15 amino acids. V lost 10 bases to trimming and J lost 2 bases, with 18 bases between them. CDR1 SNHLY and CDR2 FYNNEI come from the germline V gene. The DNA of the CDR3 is TGTGCCACTGCCCCTCGCGGCCGGGCCTACAATGAGCAGTTCTTC. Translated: CATAPRGRAYNEQFF.

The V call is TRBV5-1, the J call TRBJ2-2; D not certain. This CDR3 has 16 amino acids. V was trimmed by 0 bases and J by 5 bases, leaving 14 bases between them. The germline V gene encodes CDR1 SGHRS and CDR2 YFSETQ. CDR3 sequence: CASSLGQWLGTGELFF. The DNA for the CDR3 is TGCGCCAGCAGCTTGGGACAATGGCTTGGGACCGGGGAGCTGTTTTTT.

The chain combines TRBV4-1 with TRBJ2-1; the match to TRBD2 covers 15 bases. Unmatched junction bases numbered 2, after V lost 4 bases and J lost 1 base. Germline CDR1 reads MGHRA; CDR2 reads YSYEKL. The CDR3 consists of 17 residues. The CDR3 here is CASSRGLAGGSYNEQFF. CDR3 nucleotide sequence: TGCGCCAGCAGCCGGGGACTAGCGGGGGGTTCCTACAATGAGCAGTTCTTC.

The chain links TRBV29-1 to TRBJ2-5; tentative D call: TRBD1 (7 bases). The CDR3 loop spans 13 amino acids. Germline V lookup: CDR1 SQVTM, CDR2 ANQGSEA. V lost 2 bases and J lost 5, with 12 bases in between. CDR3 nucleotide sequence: TGCAGCGTTGAATCGCAGGGGGGTGAGACCCAGTACTTC. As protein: CSVESQGGETQYF. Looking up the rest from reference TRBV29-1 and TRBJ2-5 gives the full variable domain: SAVISQKPSRDICQRGTSLTIQCQVDSQVTMMFWYRQQPGQSLTLIATANQGSEATYESGFVIDKFPISRPNLTFSTLTVSNMSPEDSSIYLCSVESQGGETQYFGPGTRLLVL.

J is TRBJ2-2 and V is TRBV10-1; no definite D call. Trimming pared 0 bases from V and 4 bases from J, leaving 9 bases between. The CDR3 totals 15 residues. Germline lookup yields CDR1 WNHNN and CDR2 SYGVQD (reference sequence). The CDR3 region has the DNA TGCGCCAGCAGTGAGTCGCCCGGGTTCACCGGGGAGCTGTTTTTT. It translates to CASSESPGFTGELFF.

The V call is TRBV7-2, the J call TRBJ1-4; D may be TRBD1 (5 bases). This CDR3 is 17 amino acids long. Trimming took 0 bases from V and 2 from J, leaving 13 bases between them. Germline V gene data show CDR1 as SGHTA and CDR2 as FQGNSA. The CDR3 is CASSLAGGVTTNEKLFF. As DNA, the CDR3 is TGTGCCAGCAGCTTAGCCGGGGGGGTTACCACTAATGAAAAACTGTTTTTT.

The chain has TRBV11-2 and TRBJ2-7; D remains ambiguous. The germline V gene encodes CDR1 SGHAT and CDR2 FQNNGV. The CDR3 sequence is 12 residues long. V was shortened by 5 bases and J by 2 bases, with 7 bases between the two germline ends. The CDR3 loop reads CASSPLPYEQYF. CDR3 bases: TGTGCCAGCAGCCCCCTCCCCTACGAGCAGTACTTC.

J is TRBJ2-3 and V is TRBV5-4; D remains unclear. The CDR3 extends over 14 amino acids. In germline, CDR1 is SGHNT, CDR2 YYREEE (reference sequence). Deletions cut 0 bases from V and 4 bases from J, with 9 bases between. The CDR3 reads CASSLALIPDTQYF. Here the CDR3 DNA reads TGTGCCAGCAGCTTGGCTCTGATCCCAGATACGCAGTATTTT.